This entry is about one TCR beta chain. A read error is possible here, since a much larger clone lies one base away. The entry originates in a study of blood T cell repertoires in COVID-19. Study-level information: COVID-19 samples from acute and convalescent phases originated in the United States, Italy and Spain.

Using immunoSEQ multiplex PCR, the repertoire was profiled, and TCRdb retains in-frame clones only, with some absent. The repertoire consists of about 300,000 clones, with around 84% occurring once and the leading ten covering approximately 4.1%. This CDR3 spans 14 amino acids. CDR1 and CDR2 (germline): LNHDA, SQIVND (reference sequence). The J segment lost 1 base and the V segment lost 9 bases, leaving 5 bases of the junction unmatched. Living in 24 US areas, the participants were between 18 and 89 years of age. The clonotype originates from a man aged 25-45 years who had recovered from COVID-19. This sequence joins TRBV19 and TRBJ2-2; 7 bases agree with TRBD1. The sequenced material came from PBMCs or T cells enriched from blood (not recorded which). The CDR3 DNA reads TGTGCCAGCACTCGACAGGGGAACACCGGGGAGCTGTTTTTT. As protein: CASTRQGNTGELFF.